Presented here are 27 T cell receptor beta chains from one specimen sequenced in a study of blood T cells in healthy people across ages. It was with a sample-barcoded 5' primer and a J-beta primer mix that a second PCR of about 7 to 12 cycles was run. TCRdb processed the 5' RACE reads anew with MiXCR; each CDR3 protein has one entry. Of under 800,000 distinct CDR3 sequences in the sample, over 20% were seen once. Sequencing was done on a sample of blood. The receptors stem from a man between 65 and 85 years old in good health.

The gene calls are TRBV29-1 and TRBJ2-5, with a tentative D call TRBD2 (7 bases). The V gene lost 5 bases and the J gene lost 5 bases, with 18 bases spanning the gap. The CDR3 contains 14 residues. CDR1 and CDR2 from the germline V gene are SQVTM and ANQGSEA. The CDR3 reads CSVCFYREGETQYF. DNA for the CDR3: TGCAGCGTTTGCTTCTACAGGGAGGGGGAGACCCAGTACTTC.

The chain combines TRBV20-1 with TRBJ2-7, with 11 bases fitting TRBD1. The CDR3 is made up of 14 amino acids. V was pared by 1 base and J by 4 bases, with 3 bases of the junction left unmatched. The germline V gene encodes CDR1 DFQATT and CDR2 SNEGSKA (reference sequence). In nucleotides, the CDR3 is TGCAGTGCTAGAGGGGACAGGGGGGTTTACGAGCAGTACTTC. Translated: CSARGDRGVYEQYF.

In its sample, this clonotype was seen many times. The CDR3 nucleotides are TGTGCCAGCAGCCAAGATCGGCCACCCCTCCACTTT. Protein sequence: CASSQDRPPLHF. The genes are TRBV14 and TRBJ1-6; D is unclear. The germline V gene has CDR1 SGHDN and CDR2 FVKESK. V lost 0 bases, J lost 11 bases, and 5 bases lay in between. The CDR3 is made up of 12 amino acids. Full variable domain (outside the CDR3, taken from reference TRBV14 and TRBJ1-6): EAGVTQFPSHSVIEKGQTVTLRCDPISGHDNLYWYRRVMGKEIKFLLHFVKESKQDESGMPNNRFLAERTGGTYSTLKVQPAELEDSGVYFCASSQDRPPLHFGNGTRLTVT.

This clonotype was recorded many times. The CDR3: CASSEYYEQYF. The CDR3 nucleotides are TGTGCCAGCAGCGAATACTACGAGCAGTACTTC. The chain joins TRBV12-3 or TRBV12-4 to TRBJ2-7; D not certain. Between the trimmed V and J ends, which lost 6 bases and 3 bases, there was a span of 6 bases. The CDR3 contains 11 residues.

For this clonotype: The germline gene is not matched at one end of the junction; a read error may be the cause. The chain joins TRBV5-5 to TRBJ2-1, with 7 bases that match TRBD2. This CDR3 spans 17 amino acids. The germline gives CDR1 SGHKS, CDR2 YYEKEE (reference sequence). The CDR3 protein is CASSLFLAEKYQETQYF. The CDR3 DNA reads TGTGCCAGCAGCCTGTTCCTAGCGGAGAAGTACCAAGAGACCCAATACTTC.

Of note for this clonotype: This may come from a read error, since a much larger clone is one base off. V usage is TRBV13 and J usage is TRBJ2-7; perhaps D is TRBD1 or TRBD2 (6 bases each). The CDR3 spans 14 residues. Germline-derived CDR1 and CDR2 are PRHDT and FYEKMQ (reference sequence). Trimming stripped 5 bases from V and 3 bases from J, with 14 bases between. The CDR3 nucleotides are TGTGCCAGCAGCCGGGGGCAGGACCTCTACGAGCAGTACGTC. Translating it yields CASSRGQDLYEQYV.

This chain links TRBV28 with TRBJ2-5, with 9 bases matching TRBD1. With the DNA end fitting TRBJ2-7 better, the J assignment may be wrong. The V gene's germline CDR1 is MDHEN and CDR2 SYDVKM. This CDR3 is 17 amino acids long. The CDR3 bases are TGTGCCAGCAGTCCTATCTACGGGACAGGGAAAGGCTACGAGCAGTACTTC. Translated: CASSPIYGTGKGYEQYF.

CDR3 protein: CSARAPDPGAYEQYF. CDR3 coding DNA: TGCAGTGCTAGAGCCCCCGACCCGGGGGCCTACGAGCAGTACTTC. V and J are TRBV20-1 and TRBJ2-7, with D possibly TRBD2 on 6 matching bases. Germline lookup yields CDR1 DFQATT and CDR2 SNEGSKA (reference sequence). This CDR3 has 15 amino acids. V was pared by 1 base and J by 2 bases, with 15 bases between.

CDR3 sequence: CASPGETQYF. The CDR3 DNA is TGTGCCAGCCCGGGAGAGACCCAGTACTTC. V usage is TRBV6-2 or TRBV6-3 and J usage is TRBJ2-5; D gene unclear. There are 10 residues in the CDR3. Looked up from germline, CDR1 is MNHEY and CDR2 is SVGEGT. Trimming removed 8 bases at V and 4 bases at J, with 5 bases between.

This sequence joins TRBV20-1 and TRBJ2-7; 8 bases agree with TRBD2. J was trimmed by 0 bases and V by 5 bases; bases with no gene match: 6. CDR3 length: 14 amino acids. Germline loops: CDR1 DFQATT, CDR2 SNEGSKA (reference sequence). The CDR3: CSAWGAGGSYEQYF. The CDR3, as DNA: TGCAGTGCTTGGGGGGCGGGGGGCTCCTACGAGCAGTACTTC.

The gene calls are TRBV12-3 or TRBV12-4 and TRBJ2-2, with TRBD1 as a possible D gene (5 bases). V lost 3 bases and J lost 4, with 12 bases in between. This CDR3 comprises 15 residues. CDR3 nucleotide sequence: TGTGCCAGCAGTTTCCCAGGGCCGGGCACCGGGGAGCTGTTTTTT. Its protein product is CASSFPGPGTGELFF.

The chain recombines TRBV28 with TRBJ1-5; D is uncertain. CDR3 size: 14 residues. The V end lost 2 bases, the J end lost 0 bases, and 5 bases lay between the germline ends. CDR1 and CDR2 (germline): MDHEN, SYDVKM. CDR3 in DNA: TGTGCCAGCAGTTTAACACTTAGCAATCAGCCCCAGCATTTT. Amino acids: CASSLTLSNQPQHF.

The chain combines TRBV12-3 or TRBV12-4 with TRBJ2-7, with a weak D call TRBD2 (5 bases). This CDR3 region has 12 residues. Trimming took 5 bases from V and 6 from J, leaving 11 bases between them. In DNA form, the CDR3 reads TGTGCCAGCAGTGATACTAGTTCCGAGCAGTACTTC. Translated: CASSDTSSEQYF.

This clonotype was seen only once. The junction and the germline gene differ at one end; a read error may be behind it. V and J are TRBV28 and TRBJ1-2; 8 bases agree with TRBD1. This CDR3 spans 13 amino acids. Germline V gives CDR1 MDHEN, CDR2 SYDVKM. Here the CDR3 reads CASSQGADYGYTF. CDR3 in DNA: TGTGCCAGCAGTCAGGGGGCGGACTACGGCTACACCTTC.

The chain employs TRBV9 and TRBJ1-5; D is unresolved. This CDR3 comprises 13 residues. The germline gives CDR1 SGDLS, CDR2 YYNGEE. Trimming shortened V by 0 bases and J by 5 bases, and 6 bases separated the two germline ends. CDR3 sequence reads: CASSVDSDQPQHF. CDR3 sequence (DNA): TGTGCCAGCAGCGTAGATTCGGATCAGCCCCAGCATTTT. Filled out from reference TRBV9 and TRBJ1-5, the complete variable domain reads DSGVTQTPKHLITATGQRVTLRCSPRSGDLSVYWYQQSLDQGLQFLIQYYNGEERAKGNILERFSAQQFPDLHSELNLSSLELGDSALYFCASSVDSDQPQHFGDGTRLSIL.

This clonotype was seen more than once but under ten times. The CDR3 here is CASSAPGGLETQYF. The CDR3 DNA reads as TGTGCCAGCAGCGCCCCTGGGGGGTTAGAGACCCAGTACTTC. This chain connects TRBV7-2 to TRBJ2-5; D is possibly TRBD2 (6 bases). V was cut by 5 bases and J by 4 bases, with 14 bases left in between. This CDR3 is built from 14 residues. CDR1 is SGHTA and CDR2 is FQGNSA in the germline V gene.

This clonotype has a handful of counts. The J gene is TRBJ2-3, the V gene TRBV2, with 8 positions matching TRBD2. The germline CDR1 and CDR2 sequences are SNHLY and FYNNEI. The CDR3 extends over 15 amino acids. The trim removed 3 bases at V and 3 bases at J, leaving 5 bases unmatched. The CDR3 nucleotides are TGTGCCAGCAGTGAGGGACTAGGCACAACAGATACGCAGTATTTT. This translates into CASSEGLGTTDTQYF. Combining the CDR3 with reference TRBV2 and TRBJ2-3 gives the whole variable domain EPEVTQTPSHQVTQMGQEVILRCVPISNHLYFYWYRQILGQKVEFLVSFYNNEISEKSEIFDDQFSVERPDGSNFTLKIRSTKLEDSAMYFCASSEGLGTTDTQYFGPGTRLTVL.

The chain uses TRBV20-1 and TRBJ2-7; D is perhaps TRBD1 or TRBD2 (5 bases each). The CDR3 is 13 amino acids. CDR1 DFQATT and CDR2 SNEGSKA come from the germline V gene (reference sequence). Trimming left V 6 bases short and J 1 base short, with 13 bases between. CDR3 in amino acids: CSAAGTNSYEQYF. The CDR3 nucleotides read TGCAGTGCCGCCGGGACGAATTCCTACGAGCAGTACTTC.

This clonotype was seen a few times. The chain links TRBV28 to TRBJ2-5; possibly TRBD1 or TRBD2 for D (7 bases each). The V gene's germline CDR1 is MDHEN and CDR2 SYDVKM. The V and J ends lost 8 bases and 2 bases respectively, with 24 bases between them. The CDR3 runs 17 residues. CDR3 protein: CASFPWGGQRNQETQYF. The CDR3 coding sequence is TGTGCCAGCTTCCCTTGGGGGGGACAGAGAAATCAAGAGACCCAGTACTTC.

Notes on this clonotype: Germline and junction disagree at one end, which may indicate a read error. V usage is TRBV25-1 and J usage is TRBJ2-3, with D unresolved. Germline loops: CDR1 MGHDK, CDR2 SYGVNS. The CDR3 loop spans 16 amino acids. The CDR3 loop reads CTSSRVGIASTDTQYF. The CDR3 coding sequence is TGTACCAGCAGTCGCGTTGGCATCGCTAGCACAGATACGCAGTATTTT.

The sample holds many counts of this clonotype. The chain joins TRBV5-1 to TRBJ2-4; D remains unclear. CDR3 length: 17 amino acids. Germline-derived CDR1 and CDR2 are SGHRS and YFSETQ. Between the trimmed V and J ends, which lost 0 bases and 3 bases, there was a span of 16 bases. The CDR3 nucleotides are TGCGCCAGCAGCTTGGAGGCTTTGGGAATTGGCAAAAACATTCAGTACTTC. This codes for CASSLEALGIGKNIQYF.

This clonotype occurred a few times. The chain is built from TRBV6-5 and TRBJ1-6; 12 nucleotides agree with TRBD1. The CDR3 length is 17 residues. Germline-derived CDR1 and CDR2 are MNHEY and SVGAGI. V gave up 4 bases and J gave up 7 bases; unmatched junction bases: 8. In DNA, the CDR3 is TGTGCCAGCAGTTCCCCGGGACAGGGGGCAGGGAATTCACCCCTCCACTTT. This sequence encodes CASSSPGQGAGNSPLHF.

This clonotype was seen many times. V usage is TRBV20-1 and J usage is TRBJ2-5; 12 bases map to TRBD2. The CDR3 covers 16 residues. V lost 6 bases, J lost 3 bases, and 11 bases stayed unmatched. The germline V gene encodes CDR1 DFQATT and CDR2 SNEGSKA (reference sequence). The CDR3 DNA sequence: TGCAGTGCCCCCCGGGCTAGCGGGGGGGTTAAAGAGACCCAGTACTTC. Translated: CSAPRASGGVKETQYF.

This clonotype was counted a few times. This sequence joins TRBV20-1 and TRBJ2-5, with 7 bases lining up with TRBD1. Per the germline V gene, CDR1 is DFQATT and CDR2 is SNEGSKA (reference sequence). V shed 0 bases and J 4 bases; nucleotides not matched to a gene: 8. CDR3 length equals 15 residues. DNA for the CDR3: TGCAGTGCTAGAGATCGTCGACAGGGTGCAGAGACCCAGTACTTC. Translating gives CSARDRRQGAETQYF.

The sample holds a few counts of this clonotype. CDR3 residues: CASSLGPFSGRSNYEQYF. CDR3 coding DNA: TGTGCCAGCAGCTTAGGTCCGTTTAGCGGGAGGTCCAACTACGAGCAGTACTTC. The chain is built from TRBV7-6 and TRBJ2-7, with 10 bases matching TRBD2. The germline gives CDR1 SGHVS, CDR2 FNYEAQ. The V segment lost 1 base and the J segment 3 bases; nucleotides outside the gene matches: 12. This CDR3 spans 18 amino acids.

This clonotype has only a few counts. At one end the junction does not follow the germline gene, possibly because of a read error. The V call is TRBV7-9, the J call TRBJ2-5, with 14 bases matching TRBD2. Germline-derived CDR1 and CDR2 are SEHNR and FQNEAQ (reference sequence). This CDR3 is built from 17 residues. In DNA, the CDR3 is TGTGCCAGCAGCCCCAGACTAGCGGGAGGGACCTACAATGAGCTGTTCTTC. Protein sequence: CASSPRLAGGTYNELFF.

The chain is built from TRBV5-1 and TRBJ2-1; 7 bases agree with TRBD2. The CDR3 is 13 amino acids. CDR1 and CDR2 (germline): SGHRS, YFSETQ. V shed 0 bases, J shed 15 bases, and the junction held 9 bases outside the gene matches. This chain's CDR3 is CASSLGRRGVPFF. CDR3 bases: TGCGCCAGCAGCTTGGGGCGACGGGGGGTGCCGTTCTTC.